The entry that follows covers one T cell receptor beta chain sequence. This sample was included in a study of blood T cell repertoires in COVID-19. The wider study: Whether acute or convalescent, the COVID-19 samples came from the United States, Italy and Spain. In each case, the material was cDNA or gDNA derived from T cells, B-cell-depleted T cells, or PBMCs.

In the original processing: Cell counts per sample came from amplifying reference gene primers. Assay used: immunoSEQ multiplex PCR; TCRdb lists only in-frame clones, some missing. The V and J calls and clone size come from that table; D and trimming were worked out from the DNA. The table has more than 35,000 clones, 79% seen once. Between the trimmed V and J ends, which lost 5 bases and 2 bases, there was a span of 8 bases. CDR3 size: 13 residues. The germline V gene encodes CDR1 SGHTS and CDR2 YDEGEE. The TCR was taken from a man aged 70-80 years with acute or convalescent COVID-19. Material: peripheral blood. The rearrangement joins TRBV5-8 to TRBJ1-3; D not certain. CDR3 DNA sequence: TGTGCCAGCAGAAGCCCCACTGGAAACACCATATATTTT. Translating it yields CASRSPTGNTIYF.